The text below deals with one T cell receptor (beta chain). Per the study methods: Estimated nucleated cell counts came from reference gene primer amplification. Clones were sequenced by immunoSEQ multiplex PCR, and TCRdb holds only the in-frame ones, with some missing. The V and J calls and clone size were taken over from that table, and D and trimming were inferred from the DNA. Of more than 85,000 clones in the sample, around three quarters were seen once. This sample was included in a study of blood T cell repertoires in COVID-19. Study-level information: PBMCs, B-cell-depleted T cells, or T cells provided the cDNA or gDNA that made up the material.

The CDR3 covers 13 residues. V was pared by 2 bases and J by 0 bases, with 4 bases between. In germline, CDR1 is SGHDN, CDR2 FVKESK. V gene TRBV14 combines with J gene TRBJ1-1, with D unclear. The receptor was derived from a woman between 45 and 65 years old with acute or convalescent COVID-19. Sequencing was done on a sample of peripheral blood. The CDR3 sequence is CASSQIVNTEAFF. CDR3 sequence (DNA): TGTGCCAGCAGCCAAATAGTGAACACTGAAGCTTTCTTT.